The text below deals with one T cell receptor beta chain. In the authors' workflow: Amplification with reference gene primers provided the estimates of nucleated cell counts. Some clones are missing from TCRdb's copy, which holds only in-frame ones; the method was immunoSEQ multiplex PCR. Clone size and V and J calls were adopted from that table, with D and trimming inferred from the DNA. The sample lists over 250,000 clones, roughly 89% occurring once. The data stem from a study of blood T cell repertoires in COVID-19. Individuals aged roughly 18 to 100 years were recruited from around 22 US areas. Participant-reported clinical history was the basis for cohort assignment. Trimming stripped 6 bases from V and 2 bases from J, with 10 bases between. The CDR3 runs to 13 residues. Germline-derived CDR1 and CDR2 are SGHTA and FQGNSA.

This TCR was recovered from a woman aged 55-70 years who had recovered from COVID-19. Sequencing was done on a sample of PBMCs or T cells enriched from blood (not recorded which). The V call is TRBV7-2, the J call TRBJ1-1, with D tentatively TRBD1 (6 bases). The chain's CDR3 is CASRKQGNTEAFF. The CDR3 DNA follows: TGTGCCAGCAGAAAACAGGGAAACACTGAAGCTTTCTTT.